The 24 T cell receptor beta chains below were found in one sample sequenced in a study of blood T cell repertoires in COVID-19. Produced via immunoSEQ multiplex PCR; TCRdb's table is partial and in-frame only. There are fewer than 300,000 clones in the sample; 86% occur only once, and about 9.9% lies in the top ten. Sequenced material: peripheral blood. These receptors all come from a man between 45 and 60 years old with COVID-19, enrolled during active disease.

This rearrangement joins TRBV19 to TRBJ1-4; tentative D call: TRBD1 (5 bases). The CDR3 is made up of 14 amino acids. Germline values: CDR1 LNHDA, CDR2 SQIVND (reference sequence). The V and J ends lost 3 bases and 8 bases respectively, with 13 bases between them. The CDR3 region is CASSIVQGGEKLFF. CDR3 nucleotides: TGTGCCAGTAGTATTGTGCAGGGAGGAGAAAAACTGTTTTTT. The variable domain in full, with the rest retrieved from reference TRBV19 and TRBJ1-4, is DGGITQSPKYLFRKEGQNVTLSCEQNLNHDAMYWYRQDPGQGLRLIYYSQIVNDFQKGDIAEGYSVSREKKESFPLTVTSAQKNPTAFYLCASSIVQGGEKLFFGSGTQLSVL.

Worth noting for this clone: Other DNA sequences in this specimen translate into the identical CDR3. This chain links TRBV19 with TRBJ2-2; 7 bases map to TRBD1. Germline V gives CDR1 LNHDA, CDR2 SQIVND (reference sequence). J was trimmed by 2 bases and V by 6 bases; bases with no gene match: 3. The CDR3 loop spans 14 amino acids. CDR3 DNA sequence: TGTGCCAGTAGGTCAGGGGGAAACACCGGGGAGCTGTTTTTT. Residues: CASRSGGNTGELFF.

CDR3 sequence (DNA): TGTGCCAGCAGCCAAGTAGTGAACACCGGGGAGCTGTTTTTT. It encodes CASSQVVNTGELFF. The chain carries TRBV3-1 (or the pseudogene TRBV3-2) and TRBJ2-2; unclear D gene. The CDR3 contains 14 residues. V was shortened by 1 base and J by 1 base, with 4 bases between the two germline ends. The germline V gene encodes CDR1 LGHDT and CDR2 YNNKEL (reference sequence).

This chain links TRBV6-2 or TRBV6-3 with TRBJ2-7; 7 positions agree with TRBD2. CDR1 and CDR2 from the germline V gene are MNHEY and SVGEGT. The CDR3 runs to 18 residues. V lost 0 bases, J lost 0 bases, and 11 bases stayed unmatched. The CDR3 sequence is CASSYSGSGALSSYEQYF. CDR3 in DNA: TGTGCCAGCAGTTACTCAGGCAGCGGGGCCCTTAGCTCCTACGAGCAGTACTTC.

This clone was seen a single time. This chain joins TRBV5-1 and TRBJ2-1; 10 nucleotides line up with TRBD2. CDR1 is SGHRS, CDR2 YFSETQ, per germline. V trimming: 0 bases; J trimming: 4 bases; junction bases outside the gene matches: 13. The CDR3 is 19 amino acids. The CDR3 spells CASSLDDLAGAAKYNEQFF. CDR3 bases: TGCGCCAGCAGCTTGGACGACCTAGCGGGAGCAGCAAAATACAATGAGCAGTTCTTC.

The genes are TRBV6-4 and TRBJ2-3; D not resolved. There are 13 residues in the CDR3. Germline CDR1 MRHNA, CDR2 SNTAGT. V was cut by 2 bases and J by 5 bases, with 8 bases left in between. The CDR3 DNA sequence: TGTGCCAGCAGTGACCCTAATCAAGATACGCAGTATTTT. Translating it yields CASSDPNQDTQYF.

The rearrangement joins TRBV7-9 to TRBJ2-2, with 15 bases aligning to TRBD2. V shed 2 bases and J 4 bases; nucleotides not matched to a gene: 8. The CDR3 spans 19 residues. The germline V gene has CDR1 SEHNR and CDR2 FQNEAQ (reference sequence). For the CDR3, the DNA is TGTGCCAGCAGCTTATGGGGACTAGCGGGAGGTCCGCCCACCGGGGAGCTGTTTTTT. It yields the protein CASSLWGLAGGPPTGELFF.

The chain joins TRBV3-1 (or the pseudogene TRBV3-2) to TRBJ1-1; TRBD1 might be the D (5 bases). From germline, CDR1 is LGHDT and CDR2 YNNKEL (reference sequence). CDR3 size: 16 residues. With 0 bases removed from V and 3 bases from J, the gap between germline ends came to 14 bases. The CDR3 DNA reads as TGTGCCAGCAGCCAAGATTGGGGGGGTGGCGACACTGAAGCTTTCTTT. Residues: CASSQDWGGGDTEAFF.

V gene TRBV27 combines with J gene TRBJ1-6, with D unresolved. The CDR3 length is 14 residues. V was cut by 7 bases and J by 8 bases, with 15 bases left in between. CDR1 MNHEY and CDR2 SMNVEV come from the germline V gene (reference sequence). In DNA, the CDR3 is TGTGCCAGCACCCAGCGGGGAGGAGATTCACCCCTCCACTTT. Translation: CASTQRGGDSPLHF.

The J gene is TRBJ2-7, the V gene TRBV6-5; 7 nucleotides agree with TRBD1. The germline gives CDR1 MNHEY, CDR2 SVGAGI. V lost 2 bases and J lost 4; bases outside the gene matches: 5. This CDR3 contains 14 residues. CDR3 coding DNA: TGTGCCAGCAGTTACACTATACAGGGGTACGAGCAGTACTTC. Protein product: CASSYTIQGYEQYF.

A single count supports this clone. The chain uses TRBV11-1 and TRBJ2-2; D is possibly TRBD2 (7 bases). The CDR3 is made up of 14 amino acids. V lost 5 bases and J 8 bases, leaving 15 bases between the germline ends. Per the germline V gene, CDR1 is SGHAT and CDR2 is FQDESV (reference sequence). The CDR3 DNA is TGTGCCAGCAGCCTCGGGGGGCGGACAGGGGAGCTGTTTTTT. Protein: CASSLGGRTGELFF.

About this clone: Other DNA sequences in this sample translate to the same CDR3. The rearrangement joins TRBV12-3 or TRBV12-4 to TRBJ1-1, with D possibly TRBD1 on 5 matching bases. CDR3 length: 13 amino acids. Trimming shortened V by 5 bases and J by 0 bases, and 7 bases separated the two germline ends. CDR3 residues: CASSLQVNTEAFF. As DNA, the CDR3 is TGTGCCAGCAGTCTACAGGTGAACACTGAAGCTTTCTTT.

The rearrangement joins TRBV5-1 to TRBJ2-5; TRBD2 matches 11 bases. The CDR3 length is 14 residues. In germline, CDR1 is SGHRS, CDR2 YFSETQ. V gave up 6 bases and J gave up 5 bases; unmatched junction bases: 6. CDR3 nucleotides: TGCGCCAGCAAAAGGACTAGCGGGTACGAGACCCAGTACTTC. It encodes CASKRTSGYETQYF.

The CDR3, as DNA: TGTGCCAGCAGCTGGGGACAGGGGCTGAATCAGCCCCAGCATTTT. Translation: CASSWGQGLNQPQHF. The chain uses TRBV7-8 and TRBJ1-5; 10 bases are a match to TRBD1. Germline V gene lookup returns CDR1 SGHVS and CDR2 FQNEAQ. J lost 4 bases, V lost 4 bases, and 4 bases had no gene match. The CDR3 runs to 15 residues.

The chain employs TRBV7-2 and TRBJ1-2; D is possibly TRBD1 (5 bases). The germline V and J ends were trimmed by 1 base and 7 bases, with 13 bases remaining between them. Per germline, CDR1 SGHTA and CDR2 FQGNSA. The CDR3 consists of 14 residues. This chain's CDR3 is CASSLVRGGSGYTF. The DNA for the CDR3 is TGTGCCAGCAGCTTAGTGCGGGGGGGGAGTGGCTACACCTTC.

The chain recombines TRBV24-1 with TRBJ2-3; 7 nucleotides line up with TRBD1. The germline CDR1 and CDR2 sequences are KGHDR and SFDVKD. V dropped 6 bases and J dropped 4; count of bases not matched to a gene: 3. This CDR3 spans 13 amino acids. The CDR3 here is CATSRQGADTQYF. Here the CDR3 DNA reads TGTGCCACCAGTCGACAGGGAGCAGATACGCAGTATTTT.

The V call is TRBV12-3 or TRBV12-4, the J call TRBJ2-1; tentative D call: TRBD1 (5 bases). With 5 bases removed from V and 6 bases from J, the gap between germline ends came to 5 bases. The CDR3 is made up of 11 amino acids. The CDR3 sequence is CASSRGNEQFF. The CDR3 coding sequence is TGTGCCAGCAGTAGGGGCAATGAGCAGTTCTTC.

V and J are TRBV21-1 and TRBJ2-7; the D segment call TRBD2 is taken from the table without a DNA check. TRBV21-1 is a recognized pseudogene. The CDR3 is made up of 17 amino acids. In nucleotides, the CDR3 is TGTGCCAGCAGCAAAACGTTGACTCCCGATTTTGCCGACGAGCAGTACTTC. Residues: CASSKTLTPDFADEQYF.

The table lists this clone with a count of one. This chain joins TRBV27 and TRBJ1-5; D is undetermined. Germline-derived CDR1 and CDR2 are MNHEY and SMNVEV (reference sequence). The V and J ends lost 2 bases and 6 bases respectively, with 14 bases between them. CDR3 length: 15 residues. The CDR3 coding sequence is TGTGCCAGCAGTTTAAGGTGGGGTCGGGGTCAGCCCCAGCATTTT. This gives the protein CASSLRWGRGQPQHF.

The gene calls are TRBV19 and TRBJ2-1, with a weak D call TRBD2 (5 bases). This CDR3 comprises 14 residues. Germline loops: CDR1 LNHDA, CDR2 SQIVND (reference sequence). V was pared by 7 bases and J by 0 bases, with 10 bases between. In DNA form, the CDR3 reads TGTGCCAGTATGGACTCGAGCTCCTACAATGAGCAGTTCTTC. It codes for CASMDSSSYNEQFF.

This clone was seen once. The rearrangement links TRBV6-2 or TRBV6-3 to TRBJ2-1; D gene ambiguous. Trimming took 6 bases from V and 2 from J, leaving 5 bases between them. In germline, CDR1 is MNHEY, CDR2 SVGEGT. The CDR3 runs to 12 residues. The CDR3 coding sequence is TGTGCCAGCAGCTCGGCCTACAATGAGCAGTTCTTC. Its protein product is CASSSAYNEQFF.

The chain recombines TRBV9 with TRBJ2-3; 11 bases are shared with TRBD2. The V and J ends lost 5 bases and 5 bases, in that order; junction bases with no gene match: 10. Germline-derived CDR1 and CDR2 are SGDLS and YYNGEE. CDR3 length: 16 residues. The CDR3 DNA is TGTGCCAGCAGTGGGCTAGCGGGGGGACATTTAGATACGCAGTATTTT. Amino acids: CASSGLAGGHLDTQYF.

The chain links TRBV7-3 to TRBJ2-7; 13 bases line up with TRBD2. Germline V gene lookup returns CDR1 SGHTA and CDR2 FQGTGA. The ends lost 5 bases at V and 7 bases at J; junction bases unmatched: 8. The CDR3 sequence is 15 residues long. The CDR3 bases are TGTGCCAGCAGCCCCGGACTAGCGGGAGTAGGGGAGCAGTACTTC. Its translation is CASSPGLAGVGEQYF. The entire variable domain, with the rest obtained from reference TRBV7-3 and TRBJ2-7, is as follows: GAGVSQTPSNKVTEKGKYVELRCDPISGHTALYWYRQSLGQGPEFLIYFQGTGAADDSGLPNDRFFAVRPEGSVSTLKIQRTERGDSAVYLCASSPGLAGVGEQYFGPGTRLTVT.

CDR3 region: CASKMIFRDSYGYTF. CDR3 DNA: TGTGCCAGCAAGATGATATTCCGGGACAGCTATGGCTACACCTTC. This chain joins TRBV6-5 and TRBJ1-2; 7 bases map to TRBD1. Trimming at V came to 7 bases and at J to 4 bases, leaving 12 bases not matched to a gene. This CDR3 has 15 amino acids. Germline values: CDR1 MNHEY, CDR2 SVGAGI.